This is a list of T cell receptor beta chains from one sample in a study of identical twins. TCRdb re-called the 5' RACE reads with MiXCR, one entry per CDR3 protein. The data contain fewer than 900,000 distinct CDR3 sequences, over 20% of them singletons. These data are also associated with another study on T cells expressing NK-cell markers.

The material sequenced was PBMCs. The source is a woman aged 18-35 years in good health. Each CDR3 is given with its conserved first and last residue. Each record gives: J gene, V gene, CDR3 protein.

j_gene: TRBJ2-4
v_gene: TRBV4-3
CDR3aa: CASSYDRAGAKNIQYF

j_gene: TRBJ1-1
v_gene: TRBV18
CDR3aa: CASSPTGEIEAFF

j_gene: TRBJ2-3
v_gene: TRBV12-3/TRBV12-4
CDR3aa: CASSPGLAGVVDTQYF

j_gene: TRBJ2-1
v_gene: TRBV29-1
CDR3aa: CSGQGGVSYNEQFF

j_gene: TRBJ1-2
v_gene: TRBV29-1
CDR3aa: CSAALQGHGYTF

j_gene: TRBJ2-3
v_gene: TRBV20-1
CDR3aa: CSARASGSFDTQYF

j_gene: TRBJ2-1
v_gene: TRBV9
CDR3aa: CASSPQNFNEQFF

j_gene: TRBJ2-5
v_gene: TRBV20-1
CDR3aa: CSAFGSGRETQYF

j_gene: TRBJ2-3
v_gene: TRBV5-1
CDR3aa: CASSFGQREDTQYF

j_gene: TRBJ1-2
v_gene: TRBV7-2
CDR3aa: CASSLEPGVGGYTF

j_gene: TRBJ2-1
v_gene: TRBV5-1
CDR3aa: CASRRGLYNEQFF

j_gene: TRBJ1-5
v_gene: TRBV6-5
CDR3aa: CASSYSGGNQPQHF

j_gene: TRBJ2-7
v_gene: TRBV21-1
CDR3aa: CASKDSSSYEQYF

j_gene: TRBJ2-6
v_gene: TRBV5-1
CDR3aa: CASSLERQGGSGANVLTF

j_gene: TRBJ2-5
v_gene: TRBV6-5
CDR3aa: CASSYSRGGGRAVQETQYF